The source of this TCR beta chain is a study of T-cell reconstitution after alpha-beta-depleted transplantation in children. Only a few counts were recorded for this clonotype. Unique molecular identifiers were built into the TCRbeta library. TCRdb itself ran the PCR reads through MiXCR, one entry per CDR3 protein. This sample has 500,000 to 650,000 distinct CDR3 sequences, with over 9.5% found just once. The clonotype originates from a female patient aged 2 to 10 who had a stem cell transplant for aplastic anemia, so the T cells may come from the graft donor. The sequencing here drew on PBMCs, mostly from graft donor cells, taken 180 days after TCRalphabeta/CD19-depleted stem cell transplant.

The CDR3 DNA is TGTGCCAGCAGCGCCCATGGACTAGACTCCTACGAGCAGTACTTC. Translating it yields CASSAHGLDSYEQYF. The rearrangement joins TRBV9 to TRBJ2-7; 7 bases are shared with TRBD2. The V segment lost 3 bases and the J segment 0 bases; nucleotides outside the gene matches: 6. Germline V gene lookup returns CDR1 SGDLS and CDR2 YYNGEE. The CDR3 totals 15 residues.